This TCR beta chain originates from a study of immune heterogeneity within non-small cell lung tumors. Multiplex PCR amplified TCR beta CDR3 with 32 V and 13 J primers. TCRdb reprocessed the multiplex PCR reads with MiXCR, giving one entry per CDR3 protein. The sample has roughly 11,000 distinct CDR3 sequences; approximately 29% are singletons. CDR1 is MNHNS and CDR2 is SASEGT in the germline V gene. This CDR3 is built from 20 residues. At roughly 610 ng per sample, bulk tumor genomic DNA provided the template. Spaced far apart, several biopsies were taken from each primary tumor during surgery. Enrolled patients presented with newly diagnosed, previously untreated non-small cell lung cancer and underwent curative surgery. In the case of this clonotype: The antigen is not known. One end of the junction varies from germline; a read error may be responsible.

Whole-study results and caveats: A moderate but significant correlation was found, linking local T-cell clonality with local tumor mutational burden (R around 0.3). The high-frequency T-cell receptor beta clonotypes mostly did not match up between individual patients. Both recurring identical dominant CDR3 beta clonotypes and site-unique high-frequency clones were observed across tumor sites within a patient.

This sequence was found in a woman in her fifties or sixties with non-small cell lung cancer. Sequencing was done on a sample of lung tumor tissue. V gene TRBV6-1 combines with J gene TRBJ1-6, with 10 bases lining up with TRBD1. DNA for the CDR3: TGTGACAGCAGTTACGGGACAGGGGCAGGAAAGAGCTCCTATAATTCAACCCTCCACTTT. Translation gives CDSSYGTGAGKSSYNSTLHF.